These 16 T cell receptor beta chains were all obtained from the same sample, sequenced in a study of spatial heterogeneity in lung cancer. Study-level points and caveats: Tumor mutation count correlated with how many alpha and beta TCRs expanded intratumorally.

What these receptors recognize is not known. TCRdb re-called the 5' RACE reads through MiXCR, storing one row per CDR3 protein. The table shows several thousand distinct CDR3 sequences, with about 7.7% occurring only once. Time point in this sample: sample taken at primary tumor resection. The input for sequencing was lung tumor tissue, taken at surgery. The receptors stem from a male donor with early-stage non-small cell lung cancer.

This clonotype is judged medium-sized. This beta chain is a stray read from a library made for alpha chains; its abundance is not meaningful. The gene calls are TRBV7-3 and TRBJ1-1; D uncertain. Per germline, CDR1 SGHTA and CDR2 FQGTGA. The CDR3 extends over 13 amino acids. Trimming shortened V by 2 bases and J by 2 bases, and 6 bases separated the two germline ends. CDR3 loop: CASSLGENTEAFF. The CDR3, as DNA: TGTGCCAGCAGCTTAGGGGAAAACACTGAAGCTTTCTTT.

By its share, this clonotype is medium-sized (0.01 to 0.1%). This beta chain appears as a stray read in a library generated for alpha chains; its size is not informative. The rearrangement uses TRBV10-3 and TRBJ1-1, with D perhaps TRBD1 (5 bases). Trimming pared 3 bases from V and 6 bases from J, leaving 14 bases between. CDR1 is ENHRY, CDR2 SYGVKD, per germline. The CDR3 has 14 amino acids. DNA for the CDR3: TGTGCCATCAGTGACAGTGGGAAAGGGGCTGAAGCTTTCTTT. Translation: CAISDSGKGAEAFF.

This clonotype was detected many times. Because this beta chain is a stray read in a library intended to capture alpha chains, its abundance should not be given much weight. The chain has TRBV5-1 and TRBJ2-2; D is ambiguous. The ends were cut back, 1 base at V and 4 bases at J, with 8 bases in the middle. The germline V gene has CDR1 SGHRS and CDR2 YFSETQ. This CDR3 region has 14 residues. CDR3 bases: TGCGCCAGCAGCTTGACTTGGGGCACCGGGGAGCTGTTTTTT. Its translation is CASSLTWGTGELFF.

This clonotype was detected ten times or more. In a library made to pick up alpha chains, this beta chain is a stray read with a size that means little. V and J are TRBV29-1 and TRBJ2-7; 9 bases agree with TRBD1. The length of the CDR3 is 13 residues. Trimming cost V 6 bases and J 4 bases; bases outside gene matches: 7. Germline assignment: CDR1 SQVTM and CDR2 ANQGSEA. The CDR3 loop reads CSVRTGAEYEQYF. The CDR3, as DNA: TGCAGCGTGAGGACAGGGGCGGAATACGAGCAGTACTTC.

The sample holds many counts of this clonotype. Because this beta chain is a stray read in a library intended to capture alpha chains, its abundance should not be given much weight. The genes are TRBV6-2 or TRBV6-3 and TRBJ2-2; 10 positions match TRBD2. This CDR3 is built from 21 residues. The germline V gene encodes CDR1 MNHEY and CDR2 SVGEGT. V shed 6 bases, J shed 0 bases, and the junction held 19 bases outside the gene matches. The CDR3 spells CASRPRSGIAGGPPNTGELFF. The CDR3 DNA sequence: TGTGCCAGCAGACCCCGCTCGGGGATAGCGGGAGGCCCCCCGAACACCGGGGAGCTGTTTTTT.

This clonotype came up many times. The library was built for alpha chains, so this beta chain is an off-target read and its size means little. V usage is TRBV7-9 and J usage is TRBJ1-1; D is uncertain. Trimming cost V 5 bases and J 5 bases, with 12 bases left between them. Germline V gene lookup returns CDR1 SEHNR and CDR2 FQNEAQ (reference sequence). CDR3 length: 13 residues. The CDR3, as DNA: TGTGCCAGCAGCCAGACAAGAGGAACTGAAGCTTTCTTT. This encodes CASSQTRGTEAFF.

This clonotype was recorded many times. In a library made to pick up alpha chains, this beta chain is a stray read with a size that means little. In nucleotides, the CDR3 is TGTGCCAGCAGCTTAGCAGGGGCCTCCGGTCAGCCCCAGCATTTT. Encoded protein: CASSLAGASGQPQHF. J is TRBJ1-5 and V is TRBV7-8; TRBD1 is a possible D gene (5 bases). The CDR3 totals 15 residues. Per germline, CDR1 SGHVS and CDR2 FQNEAQ. Trimming removed 0 bases at V and 6 bases at J, with 12 bases between.

In this sample, this clonotype is medium-sized. Because this beta chain is a stray read in a library intended to capture alpha chains, its abundance should not be given much weight. V usage is TRBV29-1 and J usage is TRBJ2-7; 7 bases align to TRBD1. The germline gives CDR1 SQVTM, CDR2 ANQGSEA. V lost 6 bases, J lost 0 bases, and 11 bases stayed unmatched. This CDR3 comprises 15 residues. The DNA of the CDR3 is TGCAGCGTCTTAGTCCGGACAGGCGGCTCCTACGAGCAGTACTTC. This translates into CSVLVRTGGSYEQYF.

Ten or more counts support this clonotype. A library prepared for alpha chains yielded this beta chain as an off-target read; its size is of little meaning. The chain couples TRBV20-1 to TRBJ2-3; TRBD2 matches at 12 bases. After removal of 5 bases from V and 2 bases from J, the junction contained 14 bases not matched to a gene. Germline V gene sequence: CDR1 DFQATT, CDR2 SNEGSKA (reference sequence). There are 18 residues in the CDR3. CDR3 nucleotide sequence: TGCAGTGCTTCCCCCACCCTGACTAGCGGGGGCCCCACAGATACGCAGTATTTT. Its translation is CSASPTLTSGGPTDTQYF.

A word on this clonotype: Found in a library prepared for alpha chains, this beta chain is an off-target read, and its abundance has little meaning. The rearrangement links TRBV27 to TRBJ2-7, with D uncertain. The CDR3 is 15 amino acids. Trimming stripped 8 bases from V and 3 bases from J, with 20 bases between. Per germline, CDR1 MNHEY and CDR2 SMNVEV (reference sequence). The CDR3 region has the DNA TGTGCCAGCCGCGAGCTTGGGTCCTCACACTACGAGCAGTACTTC. It encodes CASRELGSSHYEQYF.

Regarding this clonotype: Because this beta chain is a stray read in a library intended to capture alpha chains, its abundance should not be given much weight. CDR3 DNA sequence: TGCAGTGCCGCCATTAGGGGCAATGAGCAGTTCTTC. As protein: CSAAIRGNEQFF. The genes are TRBV20-1 and TRBJ2-1; a weak D match, TRBD1 (5 bases). This CDR3 spans 12 amino acids. Germline CDR1 reads DFQATT; CDR2 reads SNEGSKA (reference sequence). Trimming left V 6 bases short and J 6 bases short, with 12 bases between.

This clonotype was counted many times. This beta chain is off target for a library built for alpha chains, so its abundance means little. The genes are TRBV7-9 and TRBJ2-5, with 13 bases aligning to TRBD2. Trimming took 1 base from V and 0 from J; bases not matched to a gene: 2. CDR3 length: 17 amino acids. Germline CDR1 reads SEHNR; CDR2 reads FQNEAQ (reference sequence). Here the CDR3 DNA reads TGTGCCAGCAGCTTAGGACTAGCGGGAGGTTACCAAGAGACCCAGTACTTC. Translated: CASSLGLAGGYQETQYF.

Turning to this clonotype: Just one base apart from a much larger clone, this may be a read error. Little can be read into the size of this beta chain, an off-target read in a library designed for alpha chains. The J gene is TRBJ1-5, the V gene TRBV29-1; D gene unclear. Per germline, CDR1 SQVTM and CDR2 ANQGSEA. This CDR3 has 12 amino acids. In DNA, the CDR3 is TGCAGCGCCGGAAGTGGCAATCGGCCCCAGCATTTT. Its translation is CSAGSGNRPQHF.

A remark on this clonotype: This beta chain appears as a stray read in a library generated for alpha chains; its size is not informative. This chain's CDR3 is CASSRVGGANVLTF. The CDR3 DNA reads TGTGCCAGCAGCCGGGTTGGTGGGGCCAACGTCCTGACTTTC. The chain employs TRBV12-3 or TRBV12-4 and TRBJ2-6; D gene uncertain. The ends were cut back, 6 bases at V and 3 bases at J, with 9 bases in the middle. The CDR3 totals 14 residues.

This clonotype is labeled medium-sized (0.01 to 0.1%). This beta chain came through as a stray read in a library set up for alpha chains, and its size says little. This chain connects TRBV7-8 to TRBJ2-2, with TRBD2 matching over 9 bases. After removal of 5 bases from V and 6 bases from J, the junction contained 16 bases not matched to a gene. The germline V gene encodes CDR1 SGHVS and CDR2 FQNEAQ. This CDR3 has 18 residues. The CDR3 here is CASSIGTNRAGGSGELFF. The CDR3 nucleotides read TGTGCCAGCAGCATTGGGACTAATAGAGCGGGAGGATCCGGGGAGCTGTTTTTT.

This clonotype was counted many times. This beta chain is off target for a library built for alpha chains, so its abundance means little. V and J are TRBV6-5 and TRBJ1-6; no reliable D call. The germline V gene encodes CDR1 MNHEY and CDR2 SVGAGI. Trimming took 7 bases from V and 6 from J, leaving 10 bases between them. The CDR3 has 13 amino acids. The CDR3 sequence is CASKKISNSPLHF. CDR3 nucleotides: TGTGCCAGCAAAAAAATCTCTAATTCACCCCTCCACTTT.